This T cell receptor beta chain was found in a study of blood T cell repertoires in COVID-19. Study at large: The origin of the acute and convalescent COVID-19 samples was the United States, Italy and Spain. T cells, B-cell-depleted T cells, or PBMCs provided the cDNA or gDNA that served as material.

Libraries were prepared by immunoSEQ multiplex PCR; TCRdb keeps only in-frame clonotypes and omits some of them. This sample has some 200,000 clones, with around nine tenths found just once. From germline, CDR1 is SGHKS and CDR2 YYEKEE (reference sequence). The CDR3 is made up of 17 amino acids. V trimming: 0 bases; J trimming: 4 bases; junction bases outside the gene matches: 9. The chain combines TRBV5-5 with TRBJ1-5; 8 nucleotides line up with TRBD1. Sequenced input: peripheral blood. This TCR came from a man aged 45 to 65 with acute or convalescent COVID-19. Here the CDR3 DNA reads TGTGCCAGCAGCTTGGGGGCAGGGGGCTTAGCGAATCAGCCCCAGCATTTT. Protein sequence: CASSLGAGGLANQPQHF.